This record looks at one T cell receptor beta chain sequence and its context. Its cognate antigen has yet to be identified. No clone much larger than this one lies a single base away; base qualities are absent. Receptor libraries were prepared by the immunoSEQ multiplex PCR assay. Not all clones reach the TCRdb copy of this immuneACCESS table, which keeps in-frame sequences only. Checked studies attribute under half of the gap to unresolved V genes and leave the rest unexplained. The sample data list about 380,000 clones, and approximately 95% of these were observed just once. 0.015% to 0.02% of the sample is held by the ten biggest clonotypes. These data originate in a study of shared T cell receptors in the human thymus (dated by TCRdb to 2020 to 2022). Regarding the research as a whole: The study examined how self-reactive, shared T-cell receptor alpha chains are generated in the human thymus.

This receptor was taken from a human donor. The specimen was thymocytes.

The CDR3 is CASSGLAGGPYEQFF. The bases read TGTGCCAGCAGCGGACTAGCGGGAGGGCCTTATGAGCAGTTCTTC. The rearrangement joined TRBV2 to TRBJ2-1, with 15 junctional bases fitting TRBD2. Inclusive of the bounding cysteine and phenylalanine, the CDR3 is 15 residues long. The CDR3 DNA has 45 bases and is translated from base 1. For this chain, trimming is 6 bases at the V end and 8 bases at the J end, and the number of junction bases without a gene match is 5. CDR1 SNHLY and CDR2 FYNNEI were looked up in the germline V gene.